Given below is one T cell receptor beta chain in context. These data come from a study of CD8 T cells in Susac syndrome. Trimming took off 0 bases at V and 4 bases at J, with 7 bases between the two ends. This CDR3 has 14 amino acids. Germline V gives CDR1 SNHLY, CDR2 FYNNEI. Sequencing of TCR beta, carried out with a high-throughput approach, was applied to CD8+ and CD4+ T cells from the blood. The RNA input was roughly 0.45 to 1 ug, and it was reverse transcribed with random hexamers. In TCRdb, the immunoSEQ multiplex PCR reads were re-called with MiXCR into one record per CDR3 protein. Of about 290,000 distinct CDR3 sequences detected, 89% appear once; the ten largest clones hold 0.18%.

V usage is TRBV2 and J usage is TRBJ1-5; no clear D gene. The source of this sequence is a human donor with multiple sclerosis. Sequenced: CD8+ T cells from PBMCs. In DNA form, the CDR3 reads TGTGCCAGCAGTGAAGCTGGCGAGAATCAGCCCCAGCATTTT. It translates to CASSEAGENQPQHF.